This T cell receptor beta chain emerged from a study of CD8 T cells in Susac syndrome. As for the study in general: Within the sequenced group of Susac syndrome patients, roughly 6 showed active disease and 8 or 9 were in remission. Patients with Susac syndrome had blood drawn and were at that point therapy-naive, on corticosteroids, or on intravenous immunoglobulin alone. Findings and caveats of the study: Susac syndrome CD8+ repertoires were clonally expanded, most strongly in CD8+ TEMRA cells.

This CDR3 has 17 residues. CDR1 is LNHNV and CDR2 is YYDKDF in the germline V gene (reference sequence). With 2 bases removed from V and 2 bases from J, the gap between germline ends came to 18 bases. Notes on this clonotype: Its antigen is unknown.

Random hexamers were used to reverse transcribe the RNA input (roughly 0.5 to 1 ug). The immunoSEQ assay covered 54 Vbeta and 13 Jbeta segments for CDR3. MiXCR, applied by TCRdb to the immunoSEQ multiplex PCR reads, yields one record per CDR3 protein. The sample includes around 170,000 distinct CDR3 sequences, 95% of them seen just once. Sequenced input: CD8+ T cells from PBMCs. The clonotype originates from a human donor with Susac syndrome. The V gene is TRBV15, the J gene TRBJ2-5, with no clear D. CDR3 region: CATSRPYPSGYQETQYF. The CDR3 nucleotides read TGTGCCACCAGCAGACCATACCCCTCCGGGTATCAAGAGACCCAGTACTTC.